The 9 T cell receptor beta chains given below trace back to one sample, sequenced in a study of cytomegalovirus exposure and HLA in healthy donors. The study ran its PCR with 60 Vbeta and 13 Jbeta primers. The protocol was immunoSEQ multiplex PCR, while the TCRdb copy is restricted to in-frame clones and leaves out a portion. The table shows 100,000 to 150,000 clones, with roughly 14% occurring only once. Sequenced input: PBMCs. Source of these receptors: a young woman in good health and CMV-seronegative.

The sample holds a few counts of this clone. The genes are TRBV15 and TRBJ2-1; D is unclear. Germline V gene data show CDR1 as LNHNV and CDR2 as YYDKDF (reference sequence). Trimming removed 1 base at V and 3 bases at J, with 7 bases between. CDR3 length: 14 residues. CDR3 sequence reads: CATSRGYSYNEQFF. DNA of the CDR3: TGTGCCACCAGCAGAGGTTACAGCTACAATGAGCAGTTCTTC.

A few counts support this clone. This chain connects TRBV6-6 to TRBJ1-5; D gene unclear. The length of the CDR3 is 12 residues. Germline V gene lookup returns CDR1 MNHNY and CDR2 SVGAGI (reference sequence). V lost 6 bases, J lost 4 bases, and 7 bases lay in between. For the CDR3, the DNA is TGTGCCAGCAGAAGCCCGAATCAGCCCCAGCATTTT. It specifies CASRSPNQPQHF.

Only a few counts were recorded for this clone. The V gene is TRBV5-6, the J gene TRBJ2-2; D is perhaps TRBD2 (7 bases). V shed 3 bases and J shed 5 bases, with 23 bases lying between them. The CDR3 totals 18 residues. The V gene's germline CDR1 is SGHDT and CDR2 YYEEEE. The CDR3 sequence: CASSWAGRGRTRTGELFF. The DNA for the CDR3 is TGTGCCAGCAGCTGGGCGGGGCGGGGGCGCACTCGGACCGGGGAGCTGTTTTTT.

Only a few counts were recorded for this clone. The chain employs TRBV15 and TRBJ2-6; D perhaps matches TRBD1 (6 bases). Germline CDR1 is LNHNV and CDR2 is YYDKDF (reference sequence). CDR3 size: 19 residues. V lost 0 bases and J lost 1, with 16 bases in between. CDR3 in DNA: TGTGCCACCAGCAGAGATTTGCAGGGACAAGGGTCTGGGGCCAACGTCCTGACTTTC. As protein: CATSRDLQGQGSGANVLTF.

This clone was counted a few times. V usage is TRBV2 and J usage is TRBJ2-5; possible D gene TRBD2, 5 bases. The V and J ends lost 4 bases and 5 bases respectively, with 11 bases between them. Per germline, CDR1 SNHLY and CDR2 FYNNEI. The CDR3 is made up of 13 amino acids. The CDR3 region is CASSGTHGETQYF. In nucleotides, the CDR3 is TGTGCCAGCAGTGGGACTCATGGGGAGACCCAGTACTTC. Full variable domain (outside the CDR3, taken from reference TRBV2 and TRBJ2-5): EPEVTQTPSHQVTQMGQEVILRCVPISNHLYFYWYRQILGQKVEFLVSFYNNEISEKSEIFDDQFSVERPDGSNFTLKIRSTKLEDSAMYFCASSGTHGETQYFGPGTRLLVL.

This clone appeared a few times. The rearrangement uses TRBV6-5 and TRBJ1-2; 7 nucleotides agree with TRBD1. This CDR3 spans 13 amino acids. V shed 5 bases and J 5 bases; nucleotides not matched to a gene: 5. Germline assignment: CDR1 MNHEY and CDR2 SVGAGI. CDR3 residues: CASSEGQLYGYTF. The CDR3 nucleotides are TGTGCCAGCAGTGAGGGACAGTTGTATGGCTACACCTTC.

This clone was picked up a small number of times. The chain combines TRBV28 with TRBJ2-5; TRBD2 is a possible D gene (6 bases). The CDR3 loop spans 15 amino acids. Germline CDR1 is MDHEN and CDR2 is SYDVKM. The V and J ends lost 2 bases and 5 bases respectively, with 15 bases between them. CDR3 in amino acids: CASSLPQGLRETQYF. Here the CDR3 DNA reads TGTGCCAGCAGTTTACCGCAGGGACTCAGGGAGACCCAGTACTTC.

In its sample, this clone was seen a few times. The genes are TRBV30 and TRBJ1-1, with a weak D call TRBD1 (5 bases). The CDR3 length is 12 residues. CDR1 and CDR2 from the germline V gene are GTSNPN and SVGIG (reference sequence). V was trimmed by 7 bases and J by 6 bases, leaving 15 bases between them. The CDR3 coding sequence is TGTGCCTCCACGGGGGGGAGCCCTGAAGCTTTCTTT. It specifies CASTGGSPEAFF.

The V gene is TRBV5-4, the J gene TRBJ2-3; D perhaps matches TRBD2 (6 bases). Germline V gene sequence: CDR1 SGHNT, CDR2 YYREEE (reference sequence). The V end lost 6 bases, the J end lost 2 bases, and 19 bases lay between the germline ends. This CDR3 region has 16 residues. DNA for the CDR3: TGTGCCAGCACCTCCGAATCTAGCGTATACACAGATACGCAGTATTTT. This codes for CASTSESSVYTDTQYF.